This T cell receptor (beta chain) stems from a study of blood T cell repertoires in COVID-19. In assigning cohorts, the study relied on participant-reported clinical history. The ends lost 5 bases at V and 1 base at J; junction bases unmatched: 4. This CDR3 has 15 amino acids. CDR1 and CDR2 (germline): SGHNT, YENEEA. The protocol was immunoSEQ multiplex PCR, while the TCRdb copy is restricted to in-frame clones and leaves out a portion. The sample lists approximately 280,000 clones, nearly 90% seen once, with under 2.5% in the top ten. The V gene is TRBV11-3, the J gene TRBJ2-3; 9 bases match TRBD2. Material: PBMCs or T cells enriched from blood (not recorded which). This clonotype originated in a woman in her fifties or sixties who had recovered from COVID-19. Here the CDR3 reads CASSARLAGTDTQYF. CDR3 bases: TGTGCCAGCAGCGCCCGACTAGCGGGCACAGATACGCAGTATTTT.